This TCR beta chain emerged from a study of blood T cell repertoires in COVID-19. Study-level information: The United States, Italy and Spain supplied acute and convalescent COVID-19 samples. T cells, B-cell-depleted T cells, or PBMCs supplied cDNA or gDNA.

The authors' processing: Estimates of nucleated cell counts were drawn from the amplification of reference gene primers. Sequencing used immunoSEQ multiplex PCR; TCRdb keeps in-frame clones, though not all of them. V, J and clone size are taken as reported in that table, and D and trimming were inferred from the DNA itself. Here the sample spans 100,000 to 150,000 clones, roughly 83% being singletons. V trimming: 6 bases; J trimming: 3 bases; junction bases outside the gene matches: 7. CDR1 is SNHLY and CDR2 is FYNNEI in the germline V gene. The length of the CDR3 is 14 residues. This rearrangement joins TRBV2 to TRBJ2-7; 8 bases agree with TRBD2. Sequencing was carried out using peripheral blood. The sequence derives from a woman aged 30 to 39 who had recovered from COVID-19. The CDR3 reads CASRLTGTSYEQYF. In DNA form, the CDR3 reads TGTGCCAGCAGGCTTACCGGGACTAGCTACGAGCAGTACTTC. The variable domain in full, with the rest retrieved from reference TRBV2 and TRBJ2-7, is EPEVTQTPSHQVTQMGQEVILRCVPISNHLYFYWYRQILGQKVEFLVSFYNNEISEKSEIFDDQFSVERPDGSNFTLKIRSTKLEDSAMYFCASRLTGTSYEQYFGPGTRLTVT.